A single sample gave rise to the 16 T cell receptor beta chains below, sequenced in a study of shared T cell receptors in the human thymus (dated by TCRdb to about 2021). The library was produced with the immunoSEQ multiplex PCR assay. Drawn from immuneACCESS, this table holds only the in-frame rearrangements with V and J called that TCRdb kept. Clones are partly lost; checked studies trace under half to an unresolved V gene and leave the rest unexplained. This sample lists 640,000 or so clones; approximately 89% were detected once. The top ten constitute roughly 0.0087% of the sample. This sample was also put to use in a study of human thymus T cells.

Sequences were obtained from thymocytes. The receptor set was obtained from a boy in the first two years of life with a congenital heart defect. Donor details come from another sample of the same person, matched by shared clones.

The chain uses TRBV7-3 and TRBJ2-1; D may be TRBD2 (6 bases). The CDR3 has 15 amino acids. Germline V gene sequence: CDR1 SGHTA, CDR2 FQGTGA. Trimming took off 5 bases at V and 3 bases at J, with 14 bases between the two ends. This CDR3 reads CASSPTGGSYNEQFF. In nucleotides, the CDR3 is TGTGCCAGCAGCCCTACCGGGGGAAGCTACAATGAGCAGTTCTTC.

This clone has only a few counts. This chain uses TRBV28 with TRBJ2-7, with 7 bases that match TRBD1. This CDR3 spans 13 amino acids. Germline CDR1 reads MDHEN; CDR2 reads SYDVKM. The V and J ends lost 10 bases and 1 base, in that order; junction bases with no gene match: 7. Here the CDR3 DNA reads TGTGCCACCTTCGCGACAGGGTCCTACGAGCAGTACTTC. As protein: CATFATGSYEQYF.

J is TRBJ1-4 and V is TRBV28, with TRBD1 identical over 9 bases. CDR1 and CDR2 from the germline V gene are MDHEN and SYDVKM. Unmatched junction bases numbered 4, after V lost 3 bases and J lost 2 bases. This CDR3 contains 16 residues. For the CDR3, the DNA is TGTGCCAGCAGTTTCGGACAGGGGAGGACTAATGAAAAACTGTTTTTT. The encoded protein is CASSFGQGRTNEKLFF.

The V call is TRBV27, the J call TRBJ1-4, with D unclear. In germline, CDR1 is MNHEY, CDR2 SMNVEV (reference sequence). The V end lost 6 bases, the J end lost 7 bases, and 9 bases lay between the germline ends. This CDR3 comprises 12 residues. The CDR3: CASSSEGEKLFF. The CDR3 DNA reads TGTGCCAGCAGCTCAGAGGGTGAAAAACTGTTTTTT. The full variable domain, completed using reference TRBV27 and TRBJ1-4, is EAQVTQNPRYLITVTGKKLTVTCSQNMNHEYMSWYRQDPGLGLRQIYYSMNVEVTDKGDVPEGYKVSRKEKRNFPLILESPSPNQTSLYFCASSSEGEKLFFGSGTQLSVL.

The chain employs TRBV5-8 and TRBJ2-3; possible D gene TRBD2, 5 bases. Germline V gives CDR1 SGHTS, CDR2 YDEGEE. The V end lost 2 bases, the J end lost 5 bases, and 12 bases lay between the germline ends. The CDR3 totals 14 residues. The CDR3 spells CASSFFEAGDTQYF. In DNA form, the CDR3 reads TGTGCCAGCAGCTTCTTTGAGGCGGGAGATACGCAGTATTTT.

This sequence joins TRBV5-1 and TRBJ2-4; 7 bases are shared with TRBD2. V lost 3 bases and J lost 0; bases outside the gene matches: 12. CDR3 size: 18 residues. Germline values: CDR1 SGHRS, CDR2 YFSETQ. The CDR3 coding sequence is TGCGCCAGCAGCTCCGGGGGGTCTGGAGGGCTAGCCAAAAACATTCAGTACTTC. This translates into CASSSGGSGGLAKNIQYF.

J is TRBJ2-1 and V is TRBV7-8, with a possible D match to TRBD1 (5 bases). Germline loops: CDR1 SGHVS, CDR2 FQNEAQ. Trimming removed 1 base at V and 8 bases at J, with 6 bases between. The CDR3 extends over 12 amino acids. In nucleotides, the CDR3 is TGTGCCAGCAGCTTAGAAGGGGATGAGCAGTTCTTC. This translates into CASSLEGDEQFF.

This clone has a single count. This chain connects TRBV6-5 to TRBJ2-7, with 10 bases aligning to TRBD2. V trimming: 0 bases; J trimming: 2 bases; junction bases outside the gene matches: 4. The CDR3 is 16 amino acids. Germline V gene sequence: CDR1 MNHEY, CDR2 SVGAGI. CDR3 sequence reads: CASSYSSGGTTYEQYF. For the CDR3, the DNA is TGTGCCAGCAGTTACTCTAGCGGGGGGACGACCTACGAGCAGTACTTC.

The rearrangement joins TRBV9 to TRBJ1-2; no definite D call. Trimming left V 0 bases short and J 5 bases short, with 11 bases between. Germline CDR1 and CDR2: SGDLS and YYNGEE. The CDR3 sequence is 14 residues long. CDR3 sequence: CASSVGEGTYGYTF. Written as DNA, the CDR3 is TGTGCCAGCAGCGTAGGCGAGGGAACTTATGGCTACACCTTC.

The V and J genes are TRBV9 and TRBJ2-1, with 9 bases fitting TRBD2. The ends lost 2 bases at V and 6 bases at J; junction bases unmatched: 3. The CDR3 sequence is 14 residues long. CDR1 is SGDLS and CDR2 is YYNGEE in the germline V gene. The CDR3 reads CASSVGTSLNEQFF. CDR3 nucleotides: TGTGCCAGCAGCGTTGGGACTAGCCTCAATGAGCAGTTCTTC.

The chain employs TRBV27 and TRBJ1-5; 9 bases fit TRBD1. Per germline, CDR1 MNHEY and CDR2 SMNVEV (reference sequence). This CDR3 spans 20 amino acids. V lost 4 bases, J lost 9 bases, and 25 bases stayed unmatched. For the CDR3, the DNA is TGTGCCAGCAGTTCCGGGACAGGGTTTCTTGGGGTCTCCCCCCCGGGGCCCCAGCATTTT. This gives the protein CASSSGTGFLGVSPPGPQHF.

V gene TRBV18 combines with J gene TRBJ1-4; tentatively, D is TRBD1 (5 bases). The germline CDR1 and CDR2 sequences are KGHSH and LQKENI. The ends were cut back, 6 bases at V and 4 bases at J, with 18 bases in the middle. The CDR3 is 16 amino acids. The DNA of the CDR3 is TGTGCCAGCTCTGTACAAGGACAAGGGTTTAATGAAAAACTGTTTTTT. Protein sequence: CASSVQGQGFNEKLFF.

This sequence joins TRBV4-2 and TRBJ1-6; D ambiguous. Trimming stripped 0 bases from V and 7 bases from J, with 10 bases between. Germline-derived CDR1 and CDR2 are LGHNA and YNFKEQ. CDR3 length equals 15 residues. CDR3 sequence (DNA): TGTGCCAGCAGCCAAGAAGGAGGCGGAAATTCACCCCTCCACTTT. It translates to CASSQEGGGNSPLHF.

The count of this clone is one. V gene TRBV18 combines with J gene TRBJ1-6; TRBD1 agrees at 7 bases. The CDR3 covers 15 residues. V lost 5 bases and J lost 7; bases outside the gene matches: 8. Germline CDR1 is KGHSH and CDR2 is LQKENI. The CDR3 DNA reads TGTGCCAGCTCAGGACAGGAACTAGGGAATTCACCCCTCCACTTT. Translated, it gives CASSGQELGNSPLHF.

The CDR3 reads CAWGQGPTDTQYF. The CDR3 coding sequence is TGTGCCTGGGGACAGGGACCCACAGATACGCAGTATTTT. The V and J genes are TRBV30 and TRBJ2-3; 8 positions match TRBD1. Looked up from germline, CDR1 is GTSNPN and CDR2 is SVGIG (reference sequence). This CDR3 contains 13 residues. The trim removed 5 bases at V and 2 bases at J, leaving 3 bases unmatched.

The chain uses TRBV14 and TRBJ1-2; 7 bases fit TRBD1. After removal of 3 bases from V and 4 bases from J, the junction contained 11 bases not matched to a gene. The CDR3 has 16 residues. Germline loops: CDR1 SGHDN, CDR2 FVKESK. The CDR3 nucleotides are TGTGCCAGCAGCCAGGGTGCACAGGGGAAGACCTATGGCTACACCTTC. It codes for CASSQGAQGKTYGYTF.